These 23 T cell receptor beta chains were sequenced from one sample in a study of CD8 T cells in Susac syndrome. RNA, at roughly 0.5 to 1 ug, was reverse transcribed with random hexamers. TCRdb itself ran the immunoSEQ multiplex PCR reads through MiXCR, one entry per CDR3 protein. The sample carries about 150,000 distinct CDR3 sequences, roughly 94% recorded once. Sequencing input: CD8+ T cells from PBMCs. The receptors shown here come from a human donor with Susac syndrome.

V usage is TRBV6-2 or TRBV6-3 and J usage is TRBJ2-7, with D possibly being TRBD1 or TRBD2 (5 bases each). With 6 bases removed from V and 0 bases from J, the gap between germline ends came to 12 bases. Germline loops: CDR1 MNHEY, CDR2 SVGEGT. The CDR3 sequence is 14 residues long. The CDR3 coding sequence is TGTGCCAGCAGCAAACTAGGGGCCTCCTACGAGCAGTACTTC. Translated, it gives CASSKLGASYEQYF.

V and J are TRBV3-1 and TRBJ2-7, with 14 bases aligning to TRBD2. V was pared by 5 bases and J by 1 base, with 7 bases of the junction left unmatched. The CDR3 is 17 amino acids. CDR1 LGHDT and CDR2 YNNKEL come from the germline V gene (reference sequence). The CDR3 here is CASSGGLAGAGSYEQYF. As DNA, the CDR3 is TGTGCCAGCAGCGGGGGACTAGCGGGAGCGGGGTCCTACGAGCAGTACTTC.

The CDR3, as DNA: TGTGCCAGCAGCTTGACGGGAGGCCCCTACGAGCAGTACTTC. It codes for CASSLTGGPYEQYF. The chain joins TRBV5-4 to TRBJ2-7, with 7 bases that match TRBD2. Germline values: CDR1 SGHNT, CDR2 YYREEE (reference sequence). V dropped 1 base and J dropped 2; count of bases not matched to a gene: 3. CDR3 size: 14 residues.

This chain links TRBV28 with TRBJ1-5; D gene uncertain. Trimming shortened V by 8 bases and J by 0 bases, and 11 bases separated the two germline ends. Germline V gene sequence: CDR1 MDHEN, CDR2 SYDVKM. This CDR3 has 14 amino acids. The CDR3 nucleotides are TGTGCCAGCTCTCTGTCTAGTAGCAATCAGCCCCAGCATTTT. It codes for CASSLSSSNQPQHF.

The chain links TRBV12-3 or TRBV12-4 to TRBJ2-7, with TRBD1 matching over 8 bases. The CDR3 sequence is 15 residues long. Unmatched junction bases numbered 6, after V lost 5 bases and J lost 0 bases. The DNA of the CDR3 is TGTGCCAGCAGTGGCGGGACAGGCATCTCCTACGAGCAGTACTTC. This codes for CASSGGTGISYEQYF.

This clonotype is a singleton in its sample. V gene TRBV12-3 or TRBV12-4 combines with J gene TRBJ1-1, with D perhaps TRBD1 (5 bases). This CDR3 is 15 amino acids long. Trimming shortened V by 7 bases and J by 2 bases, and 17 bases separated the two germline ends. The CDR3 nucleotides read TGTGCCAGCACCCTCCGGGGGGGGGACAACACTGAAGCTTTCTTT. The encoded protein is CASTLRGGDNTEAFF.

CDR3 region: CATSESGGGITDTQYF. The CDR3 bases are TGTGCCACCAGTGAGAGCGGCGGCGGTATAACAGATACGCAGTATTTT. This rearrangement joins TRBV24-1 to TRBJ2-3; D may be TRBD2 (5 bases). The germline V and J ends were trimmed by 4 bases and 3 bases, with 16 bases remaining between them. The CDR3 extends over 16 amino acids. CDR1 and CDR2 (germline): KGHDR, SFDVKD.

The chain recombines TRBV13 with TRBJ2-7, with D possibly matching TRBD1 (6 bases). The CDR3 totals 15 residues. V was shortened by 5 bases and J by 5 bases, with 19 bases between the two germline ends. In germline, CDR1 is PRHDT, CDR2 FYEKMQ (reference sequence). DNA for the CDR3: TGTGCCAGCAGCAAAGGGACACCTCCCTGGGACGAGCAGTACTTC. Translated, it gives CASSKGTPPWDEQYF.

This chain joins TRBV29-1 and TRBJ2-1, with 10 nucleotides matching TRBD2. V was pared by 7 bases and J by 10 bases, with 13 bases of the junction left unmatched. Germline loops: CDR1 SQVTM, CDR2 ANQGSEA. The CDR3 is made up of 14 amino acids. The CDR3 loop reads CSAHRPSGSGEQFF. CDR3 coding DNA: TGCAGCGCCCATCGGCCTAGCGGGAGTGGCGAGCAGTTCTTC.

This clonotype was counted only a few times. This chain connects TRBV27 to TRBJ1-1, with unresolved D. The CDR3 spans 13 residues. The V end lost 2 bases, the J end lost 1 base, and 5 bases lay between the germline ends. Germline assignment: CDR1 MNHEY and CDR2 SMNVEV (reference sequence). CDR3 DNA sequence: TGTGCCAGCAGTTTACAGGAGAACACTGAAGCTTTCTTT. This codes for CASSLQENTEAFF.

This clonotype appeared once. The chain recombines TRBV12-3 or TRBV12-4 with TRBJ2-7, with D perhaps matching TRBD1 (7 bases). This CDR3 comprises 15 residues. V was shortened by 3 bases and J by 2 bases, with 14 bases between the two germline ends. The CDR3 bases are TGTGCCAGCAGTTTCCAGGGGGGTGTCCCCTACGAGCAGTACTTC. It is translated as CASSFQGGVPYEQYF.

The chain carries TRBV27 and TRBJ1-5; TRBD1 might be the D (6 bases). The ends were cut back, 3 bases at V and 1 base at J, with 7 bases in the middle. CDR1 and CDR2 from the germline V gene are MNHEY and SMNVEV (reference sequence). The CDR3 sequence is 14 residues long. The CDR3 DNA sequence: TGTGCCAGCAGTTTTCAGGGGAGCAATCAGCCCCAGCATTTT. Translated: CASSFQGSNQPQHF.

J is TRBJ2-7 and V is TRBV7-9, with a possible D match to TRBD1 (5 bases). The CDR3 runs to 14 residues. Germline V gene lookup returns CDR1 SEHNR and CDR2 FQNEAQ (reference sequence). The DNA of the CDR3 is TGTGCACTTACGAGGACATTCAGCTCCTACGAGCAGTACTTC. Protein product: CALTRTFSSYEQYF.

The chain uses TRBV25-1 and TRBJ1-1; the D gene is possibly TRBD1 (6 bases). Trimming cost V 10 bases and J 0 bases, with 15 bases left between them. This CDR3 has 14 amino acids. The germline V gene encodes CDR1 MGHDK and CDR2 SYGVNS. The CDR3 is CATAATGLNTEAFF. CDR3 sequence (DNA): TGTGCCACCGCCGCGACAGGCCTGAACACTGAAGCTTTCTTT.

The chain employs TRBV5-1 and TRBJ2-3; 7 nucleotides line up with TRBD2. The CDR3 is 13 amino acids. J was trimmed by 6 bases and V by 5 bases; bases with no gene match: 6. The germline V gene has CDR1 SGHRS and CDR2 YFSETQ. The CDR3 loop is CASSPTSRDTQYF. CDR3 nucleotide sequence: TGCGCCAGCAGTCCGACTAGCCGTGATACGCAGTATTTT.

This rearrangement joins TRBV12-3 or TRBV12-4 to TRBJ1-4; the match to TRBD1 covers 9 bases. After removal of 7 bases from V and 8 bases from J, the junction contained 8 bases not matched to a gene. The CDR3 length is 14 residues. CDR3 DNA: TGTGCCAGCACCACCGGGACAGGGTACGAAAAACTGTTTTTT. Amino acid sequence: CASTTGTGYEKLFF.

V and J are TRBV4-1 and TRBJ2-7; D might be TRBD2 (6 bases). The CDR3 consists of 15 residues. V lost 2 bases and J 0 bases, leaving 11 bases between the germline ends. The germline V gene encodes CDR1 MGHRA and CDR2 YSYEKL. The CDR3 DNA sequence: TGCGCCAGCAGCCAACCAGGAGGGAACTCCTACGAGCAGTACTTC. It codes for CASSQPGGNSYEQYF.

The chain carries TRBV2 and TRBJ1-1, with TRBD1 identical over 8 bases. The CDR3 contains 14 residues. Trimming removed 6 bases from V and 8 bases from J; junction bases left unmatched: 11. Germline V gives CDR1 SNHLY, CDR2 FYNNEI. The CDR3 DNA reads as TGTGCCAGCAGCCCCGGGACAGGACCCGACGAAGCTTTCTTT. Encoded protein: CASSPGTGPDEAFF.

The gene calls are TRBV5-6 and TRBJ2-1; unclear D gene. Trimming left V 0 bases short and J 3 bases short, with 13 bases between. The CDR3 loop spans 16 amino acids. Germline lookup yields CDR1 SGHDT and CDR2 YYEEEE. The CDR3 loop reads CASSLGDLQIYNEQFF. The CDR3 DNA follows: TGTGCCAGCAGCTTGGGGGATCTTCAGATCTACAATGAGCAGTTCTTC.

This chain joins TRBV13 and TRBJ1-5; no clear D. V lost 4 bases to trimming and J lost 10 bases, with 11 bases between them. CDR3 length equals 12 residues. Germline CDR1 and CDR2: PRHDT and FYEKMQ (reference sequence). CDR3 region: CASSSSTGPQHF. CDR3 nucleotides: TGTGCCAGCAGCTCAAGTACGGGCCCCCAGCATTTT.

The rearrangement links TRBV28 to TRBJ2-7, with D unclear. Germline CDR1 reads MDHEN; CDR2 reads SYDVKM. Trimming took off 5 bases at V and 6 bases at J, with 8 bases between the two ends. CDR3 size: 11 residues. DNA for the CDR3: TGTGCCAGCAGTGGAGTATCCGAGCAGTACTTC. It codes for CASSGVSEQYF.

This clonotype has only a few counts. This rearrangement joins TRBV18 to TRBJ2-7; no reliable D call. Germline CDR1 is KGHSH and CDR2 is LQKENI. The CDR3 is 11 amino acids. Trimming left V 3 bases short and J 7 bases short, with 7 bases between. The CDR3 spells CASSPGDEQYF. The CDR3 bases are TGTGCCAGCTCACCGGGTGATGAGCAGTACTTC.

Here the CDR3 reads CASSYTGLQETQYF. The CDR3 coding sequence is TGTGCCAGCAGTTACACCGGGCTCCAAGAGACCCAGTACTTC. The chain is built from TRBV12-3 or TRBV12-4 and TRBJ2-5; no clear D. The germline V and J ends were trimmed by 4 bases and 1 base, with 10 bases remaining between them. This CDR3 is 14 amino acids long.